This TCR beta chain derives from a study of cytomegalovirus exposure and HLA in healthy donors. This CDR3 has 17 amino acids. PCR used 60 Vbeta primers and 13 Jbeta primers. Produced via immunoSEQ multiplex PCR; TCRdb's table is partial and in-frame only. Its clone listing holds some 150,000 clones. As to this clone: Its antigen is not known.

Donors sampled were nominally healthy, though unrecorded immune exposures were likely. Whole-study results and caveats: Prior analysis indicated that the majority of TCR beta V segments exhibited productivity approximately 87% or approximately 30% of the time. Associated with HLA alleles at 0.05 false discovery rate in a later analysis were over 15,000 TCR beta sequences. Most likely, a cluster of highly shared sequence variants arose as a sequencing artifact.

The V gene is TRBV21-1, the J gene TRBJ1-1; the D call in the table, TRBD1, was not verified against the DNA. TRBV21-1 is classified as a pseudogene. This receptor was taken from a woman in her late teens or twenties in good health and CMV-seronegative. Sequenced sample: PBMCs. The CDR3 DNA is TGTGCCAGCAGCAATCCTTGCTGGGCAGGGATGAACACTGAAGCTTTCTTT. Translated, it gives CASSNPCWAGMNTEAFF.